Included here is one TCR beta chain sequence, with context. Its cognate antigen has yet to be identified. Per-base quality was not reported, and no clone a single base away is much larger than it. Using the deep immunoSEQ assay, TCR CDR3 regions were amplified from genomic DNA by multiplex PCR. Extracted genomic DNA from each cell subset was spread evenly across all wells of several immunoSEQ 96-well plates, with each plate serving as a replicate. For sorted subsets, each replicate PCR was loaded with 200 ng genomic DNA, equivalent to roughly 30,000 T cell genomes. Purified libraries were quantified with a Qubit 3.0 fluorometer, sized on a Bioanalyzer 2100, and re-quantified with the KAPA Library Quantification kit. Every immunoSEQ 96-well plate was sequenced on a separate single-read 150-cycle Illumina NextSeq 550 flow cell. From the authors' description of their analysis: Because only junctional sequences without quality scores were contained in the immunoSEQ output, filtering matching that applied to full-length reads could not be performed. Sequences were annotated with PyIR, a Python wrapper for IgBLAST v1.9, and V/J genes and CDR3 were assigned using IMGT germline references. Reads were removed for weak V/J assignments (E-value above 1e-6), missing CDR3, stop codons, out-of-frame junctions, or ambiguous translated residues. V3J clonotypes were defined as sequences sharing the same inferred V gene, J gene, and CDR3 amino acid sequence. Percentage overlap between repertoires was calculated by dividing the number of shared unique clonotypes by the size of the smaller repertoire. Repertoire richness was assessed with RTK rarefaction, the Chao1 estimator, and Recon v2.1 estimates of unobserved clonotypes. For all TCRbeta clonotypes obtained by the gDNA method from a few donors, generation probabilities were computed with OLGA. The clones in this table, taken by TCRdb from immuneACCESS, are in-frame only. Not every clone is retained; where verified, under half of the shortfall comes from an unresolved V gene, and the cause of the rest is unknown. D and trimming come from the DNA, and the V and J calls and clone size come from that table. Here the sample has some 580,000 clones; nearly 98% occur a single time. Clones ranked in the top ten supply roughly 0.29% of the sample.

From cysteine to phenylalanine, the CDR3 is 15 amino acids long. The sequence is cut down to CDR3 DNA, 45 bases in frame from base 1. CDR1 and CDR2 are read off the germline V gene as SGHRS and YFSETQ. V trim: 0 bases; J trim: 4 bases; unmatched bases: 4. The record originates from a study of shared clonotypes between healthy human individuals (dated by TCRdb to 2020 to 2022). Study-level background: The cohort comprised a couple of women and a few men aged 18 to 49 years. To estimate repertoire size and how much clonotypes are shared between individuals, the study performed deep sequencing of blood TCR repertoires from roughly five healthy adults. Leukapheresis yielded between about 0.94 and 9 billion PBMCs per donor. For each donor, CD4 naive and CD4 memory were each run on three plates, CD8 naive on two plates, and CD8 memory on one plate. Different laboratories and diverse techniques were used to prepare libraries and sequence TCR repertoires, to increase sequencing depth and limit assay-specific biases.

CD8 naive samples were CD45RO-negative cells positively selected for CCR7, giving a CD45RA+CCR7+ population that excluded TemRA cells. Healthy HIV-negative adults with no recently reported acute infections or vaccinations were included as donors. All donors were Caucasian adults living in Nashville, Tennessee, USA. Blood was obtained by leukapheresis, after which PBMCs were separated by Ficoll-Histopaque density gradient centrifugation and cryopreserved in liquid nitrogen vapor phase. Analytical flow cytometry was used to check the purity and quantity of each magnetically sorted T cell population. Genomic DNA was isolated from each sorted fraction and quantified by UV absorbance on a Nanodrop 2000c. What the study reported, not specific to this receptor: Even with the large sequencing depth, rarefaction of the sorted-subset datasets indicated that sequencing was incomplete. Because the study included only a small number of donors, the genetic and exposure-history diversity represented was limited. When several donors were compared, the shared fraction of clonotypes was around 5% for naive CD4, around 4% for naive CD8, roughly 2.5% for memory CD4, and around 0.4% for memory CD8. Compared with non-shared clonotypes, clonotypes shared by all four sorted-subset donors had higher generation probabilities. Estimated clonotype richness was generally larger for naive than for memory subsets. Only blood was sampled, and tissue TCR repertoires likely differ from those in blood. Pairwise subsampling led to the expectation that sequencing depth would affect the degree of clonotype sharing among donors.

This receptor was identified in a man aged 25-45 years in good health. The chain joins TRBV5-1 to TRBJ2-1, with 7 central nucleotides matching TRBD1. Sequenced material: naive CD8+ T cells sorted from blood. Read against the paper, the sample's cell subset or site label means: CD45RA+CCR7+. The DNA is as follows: TGCGCCAGCAGCTTGGCTGGGACAGAGTACAATGAGCAGTTCTTC. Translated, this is CASSLAGTEYNEQFF.